One TCR beta chain is described in this entry. The antigen is not known. This sample was included in a study of T cell repertoires in cytomegalovirus infection. General study points: Identification of carriers of CMV plus the relevant HLA was achieved through cumulative public TCR beta family frequency.

TCRdb used MiXCR to reprocess the reads, holding one entry per CDR3 protein. Of 200,000 to 250,000 distinct CDR3 sequences detected, 22% appear once; the ten largest clones hold around a sixth. Trimming cost V 4 bases and J 1 base, with 4 bases left between them. The CDR3 covers 12 residues. The germline CDR1 and CDR2 sequences are SNHLY and FYNNEI. The chain carries TRBV2 and TRBJ1-1; D call uncertain. The sequencing sample was made of CD8+ T cells from PBMCs. The source of this sequence is a human donor in good health (CMV status not recorded). Some clones in this sample may be carry-over from other donors' samples. The DNA of the CDR3 is TGTGCCAGCAGTGCTAGGAACACTGAAGCTTTCTTT. It codes for CASSARNTEAFF. Supplemented by reference TRBV2 and TRBJ1-1, the full variable domain reads EPEVTQTPSHQVTQMGQEVILRCVPISNHLYFYWYRQILGQKVEFLVSFYNNEISEKSEIFDDQFSVERPDGSNFTLKIRSTKLEDSAMYFCASSARNTEAFFGQGTRLTVV.